Given below is one TCR beta chain in context. These data come from a study of blood T cell repertoires in COVID-19. Across the study: COVID-19 samples from acute and convalescent phases originated in the United States, Italy and Spain.

A Seattle source enrolled patients during active infection and followed them longitudinally. Trimming removed 7 bases from V and 2 bases from J, with 9 bases in between. This CDR3 has 12 residues. In the authors' workflow: Amplification with reference gene primers provided the estimates of nucleated cell counts. TCRdb keeps only in-frame clones here, not all; method: immunoSEQ multiplex PCR. The DNA gave D and trimming, while V, J and clone size come from that table. The sample includes around 60,000 clones, approximately 80% seen only once; the top ten take roughly 10%. Sequencing was done on a sample of peripheral blood. This sequence was found in a man between 50 and 59 years old with COVID-19, enrolled during active disease. The chain carries TRBV12-3 or TRBV12-4 and TRBJ2-7; TRBD2 is a possible D gene (5 bases). The CDR3 here is CASTRGTYEQYF. Here the CDR3 DNA reads TGTGCCAGCACCCGGGGTACCTACGAGCAGTACTTC.